These 4 T cell receptor beta chains were sequenced from one sample in a study of control samples from healthy donors and cancer patients. Profiled with immunoSEQ multiplex PCR; TCRdb holds only in-frame clones, not every one. The data contain 45,000 to 55,000 clones, about 93% of them singletons. Material: PBMCs. These receptors all stem from a woman aged 50 to 60 with head and neck cancer.

V and J are TRBV10-3 and TRBJ2-3, with a weak D call TRBD1 (6 bases). This CDR3 has 13 amino acids. Germline loops: CDR1 ENHRY, CDR2 SYGVKD. V was trimmed by 10 bases and J by 4 bases, leaving 15 bases between them. The CDR3 is CARSTGWADTQYF. CDR3 in DNA: TGTGCCAGATCGACAGGATGGGCAGATACGCAGTATTTT.

In the case of this clone: This sample includes further DNA sequences coding for the same CDR3. The gene calls are TRBV7-2 and TRBJ2-7; possibly TRBD2 for D (5 bases). The CDR3 totals 14 residues. Germline CDR1 and CDR2: SGHTA and FQGNSA. The ends were cut back, 0 bases at V and 1 base at J, with 7 bases in the middle. The chain's CDR3 is CASSLASGSYEQYF. Here the CDR3 DNA reads TGTGCCAGCAGCTTAGCGAGCGGTTCCTACGAGCAGTACTTC. Based on the CDR3 plus reference TRBV7-2 and TRBJ2-7, the full variable domain is GAGVSQSPSNKVTEKGKDVELRCDPISGHTALYWYRQSLGQGLEFLIYFQGNSAPDKSGLPSDRFSAERTGGSVSTLTIQRTQQEDSAVYLCASSLASGSYEQYFGPGTRLTVT.

CDR3 sequence (DNA): TGTGCCACCAGTGATTTTAAGGAGCGGGAACGGATGAACACTGAAGCTTTCTTT. Amino acids: CATSDFKERERMNTEAFF. The V gene is TRBV24-1, the J gene TRBJ1-1; unclear D gene. This CDR3 region has 18 residues. Trimming removed 1 base from V and 0 bases from J, with 17 bases in between. Germline CDR1 reads KGHDR; CDR2 reads SFDVKD.

The V gene is TRBV11-1, the J gene TRBJ2-5; D gene unclear. The ends were cut back, 9 bases at V and 2 bases at J, with 19 bases in the middle. This CDR3 spans 15 amino acids. Germline V CDR1 and CDR2: SGHAT, FQDESV (reference sequence). DNA of the CDR3: TGTGCCAGATCCCCGGCGCTTGGGTGGCAAGAGACCCAGTACTTC. Translated: CARSPALGWQETQYF.